The source of this T cell receptor beta chain is a study of CD8+ T cells in alopecia areata. RNA, once extracted, was reverse transcribed into cDNA for use as the sequencing template. Sequencing used immunoSEQ multiplex PCR; TCRdb keeps in-frame clones, though not all of them. The sample records some 200,000 clones, roughly 62% being singletons. The CDR3 is 13 residues long. V lost 0 bases to trimming and J lost 6 bases, with 8 bases between them. Germline values: CDR1 MNHNY, CDR2 SVGAGI (reference sequence). Points on this clone: Its cognate antigen is unknown.

Treatment described: oral pan-JAK inhibitor, 5-10 mg twice daily. Study-level results: Scalp clonality, along with expanded CD8+ clones among the top 100, was significantly decreased by tofacitinib. As there was one nonresponder, how baseline CD8+ expansion relates to response remains uncertain.

This rearrangement joins TRBV6-6 to TRBJ1-1; D not certain. The sequence came from a human donor with alopecia areata. The sample was CD8+ T cells sorted from blood, taken at week 24, from a patient treated with tofacitinib. CDR3 in amino acids: CASSYSTGSEAFF. DNA for the CDR3: TGTGCCAGCAGTTACTCGACGGGTTCTGAAGCTTTCTTT.